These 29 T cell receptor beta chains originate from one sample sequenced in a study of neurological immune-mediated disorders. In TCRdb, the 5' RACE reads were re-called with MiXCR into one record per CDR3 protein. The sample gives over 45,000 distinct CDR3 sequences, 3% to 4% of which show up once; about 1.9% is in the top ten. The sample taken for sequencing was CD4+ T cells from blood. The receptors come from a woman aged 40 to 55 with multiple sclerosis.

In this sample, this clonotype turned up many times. CDR3: CASSLSIAGKQFF. DNA of the CDR3: TGTGCCAGCAGCTTATCCATAGCGGGGAAGCAGTTCTTC. The chain links TRBV7-2 to TRBJ2-1; TRBD2 agrees at 8 bases. Germline lookup yields CDR1 SGHTA and CDR2 FQGNSA. V lost 2 bases to trimming and J lost 11 bases; unmatched junction nucleotides: 5. CDR3 size: 13 residues.

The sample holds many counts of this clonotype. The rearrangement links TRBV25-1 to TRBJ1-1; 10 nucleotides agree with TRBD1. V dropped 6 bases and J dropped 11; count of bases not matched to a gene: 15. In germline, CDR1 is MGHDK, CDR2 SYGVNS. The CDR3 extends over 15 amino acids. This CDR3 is CASRKSGQGMIGAFF. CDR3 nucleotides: TGTGCCAGCAGAAAGTCGGGACAGGGGATGATTGGGGCTTTCTTT.

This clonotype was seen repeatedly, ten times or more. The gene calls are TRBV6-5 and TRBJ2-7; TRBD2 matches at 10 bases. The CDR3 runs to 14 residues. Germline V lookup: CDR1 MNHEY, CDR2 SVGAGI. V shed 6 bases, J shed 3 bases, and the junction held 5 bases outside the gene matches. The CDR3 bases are TGTGCCAGCAGGAAAGCGGGGGGGCTCTACGAGCAGTACTTC. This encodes CASRKAGGLYEQYF.

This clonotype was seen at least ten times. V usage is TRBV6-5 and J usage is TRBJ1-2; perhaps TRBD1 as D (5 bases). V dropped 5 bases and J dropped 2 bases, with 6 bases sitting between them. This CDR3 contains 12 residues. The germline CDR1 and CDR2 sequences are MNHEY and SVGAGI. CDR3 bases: TGTGCCAGCAGTGACAGAAACTATGGCTACACCTTC. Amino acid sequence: CASSDRNYGYTF.

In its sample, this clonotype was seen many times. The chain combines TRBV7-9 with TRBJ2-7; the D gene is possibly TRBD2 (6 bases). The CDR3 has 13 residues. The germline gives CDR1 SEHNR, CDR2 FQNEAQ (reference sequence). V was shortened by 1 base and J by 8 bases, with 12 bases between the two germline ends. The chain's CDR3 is CASSLEEGGKQYF. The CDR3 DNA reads TGTGCCAGCAGCTTAGAAGAAGGAGGGAAGCAGTACTTC.

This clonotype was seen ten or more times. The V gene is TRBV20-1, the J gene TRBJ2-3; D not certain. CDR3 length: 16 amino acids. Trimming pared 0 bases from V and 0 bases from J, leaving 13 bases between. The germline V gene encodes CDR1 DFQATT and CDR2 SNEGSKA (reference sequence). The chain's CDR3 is CSARDAAALSTDTQYF. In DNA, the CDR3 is TGCAGTGCTAGAGATGCGGCAGCTTTAAGCACAGATACGCAGTATTTT.

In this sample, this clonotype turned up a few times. The CDR3 region has the DNA TGTGCCAGCAGCTTCCAGGATTGGTATAGCTCCTACGAGCAGTACTTC. Protein: CASSFQDWYSSYEQYF. The chain joins TRBV7-2 to TRBJ2-7; D remains unclear. Deletions cut 3 bases from V and 0 bases from J, with 15 bases between. The CDR3 covers 16 residues. In germline, CDR1 is SGHTA, CDR2 FQGNSA. Looking up the rest from reference TRBV7-2 and TRBJ2-7 gives the full variable domain: GAGVSQSPSNKVTEKGKDVELRCDPISGHTALYWYRQSLGQGLEFLIYFQGNSAPDKSGLPSDRFSAERTGGSVSTLTIQRTQQEDSAVYLCASSFQDWYSSYEQYFGPGTRLTVT.

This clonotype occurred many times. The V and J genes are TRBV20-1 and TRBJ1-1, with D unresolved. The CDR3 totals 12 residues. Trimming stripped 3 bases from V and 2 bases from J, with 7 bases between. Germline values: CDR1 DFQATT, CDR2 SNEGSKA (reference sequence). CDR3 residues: CSASRTNTEAFF. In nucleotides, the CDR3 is TGCAGTGCTAGTCGGACTAACACTGAAGCTTTCTTT.

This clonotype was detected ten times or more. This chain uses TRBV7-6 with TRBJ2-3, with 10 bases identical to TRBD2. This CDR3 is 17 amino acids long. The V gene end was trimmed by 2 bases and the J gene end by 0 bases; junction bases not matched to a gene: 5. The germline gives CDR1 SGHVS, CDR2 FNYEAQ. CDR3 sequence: CASSLRLAGASTDTQYF. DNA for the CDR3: TGTGCCAGCAGCTTAAGGCTAGCGGGGGCCAGCACAGATACGCAGTATTTT. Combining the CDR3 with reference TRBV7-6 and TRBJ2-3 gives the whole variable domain GAGVSQSPRYKVTKRGQDVALRCDPISGHVSLYWYRQALGQGPEFLTYFNYEAQQDKSGLPNDRFSAERPEGSISTLTIQRTEQRDSAMYRCASSLRLAGASTDTQYFGPGTRLTVL.

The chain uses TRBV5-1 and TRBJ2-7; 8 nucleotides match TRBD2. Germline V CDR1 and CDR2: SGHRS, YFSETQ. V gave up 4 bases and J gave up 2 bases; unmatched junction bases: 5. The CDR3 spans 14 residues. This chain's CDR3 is CASSPRGGPYEQYF. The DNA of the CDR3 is TGCGCCAGCAGCCCCCGGGGGGGCCCCTACGAGCAGTACTTC.

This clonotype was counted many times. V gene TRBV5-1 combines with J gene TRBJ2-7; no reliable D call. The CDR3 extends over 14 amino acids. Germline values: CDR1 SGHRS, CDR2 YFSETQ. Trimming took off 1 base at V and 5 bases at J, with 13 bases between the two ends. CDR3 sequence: CASSLIGFVDEQYF. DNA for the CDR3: TGCGCCAGCAGCTTGATAGGATTTGTTGACGAGCAGTACTTC.

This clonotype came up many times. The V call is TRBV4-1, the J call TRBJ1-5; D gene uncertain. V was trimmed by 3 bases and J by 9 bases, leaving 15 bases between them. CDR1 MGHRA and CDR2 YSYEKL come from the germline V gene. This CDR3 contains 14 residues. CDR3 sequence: CASSQGPALGPQHF. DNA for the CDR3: TGCGCCAGCAGCCAGGGTCCTGCCCTGGGGCCCCAGCATTTT.

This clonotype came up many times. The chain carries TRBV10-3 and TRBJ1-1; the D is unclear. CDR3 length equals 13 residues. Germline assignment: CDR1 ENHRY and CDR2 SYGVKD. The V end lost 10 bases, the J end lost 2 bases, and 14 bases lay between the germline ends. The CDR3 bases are TGTGCCACCAGAGGACCCATTAACACTGAAGCTTTCTTT. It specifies CATRGPINTEAFF.

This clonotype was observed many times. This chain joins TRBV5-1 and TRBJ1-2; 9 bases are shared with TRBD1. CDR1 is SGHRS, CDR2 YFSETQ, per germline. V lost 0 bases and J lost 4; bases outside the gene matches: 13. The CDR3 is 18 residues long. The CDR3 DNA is TGCGCCAGCAGCTTGGCCGCGGACAGGGGCCAGAGAAGCTATGGCTACACCTTC. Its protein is CASSLAADRGQRSYGYTF.

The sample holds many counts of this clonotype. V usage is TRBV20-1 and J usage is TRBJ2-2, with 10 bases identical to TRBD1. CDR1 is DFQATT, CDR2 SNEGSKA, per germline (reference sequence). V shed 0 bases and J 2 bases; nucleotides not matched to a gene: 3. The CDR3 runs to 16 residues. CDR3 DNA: TGCAGTGCTAGAGATACGACAGGGGGCAACACCGGGGAGCTGTTTTTT. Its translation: CSARDTTGGNTGELFF.

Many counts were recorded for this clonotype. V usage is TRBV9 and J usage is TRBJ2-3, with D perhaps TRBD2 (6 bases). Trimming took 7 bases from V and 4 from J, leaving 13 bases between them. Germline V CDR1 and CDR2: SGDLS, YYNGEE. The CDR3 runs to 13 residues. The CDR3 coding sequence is TGTGCCAGCGGGACCCGCGGGGCAGATACGCAGTATTTT. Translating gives CASGTRGADTQYF.

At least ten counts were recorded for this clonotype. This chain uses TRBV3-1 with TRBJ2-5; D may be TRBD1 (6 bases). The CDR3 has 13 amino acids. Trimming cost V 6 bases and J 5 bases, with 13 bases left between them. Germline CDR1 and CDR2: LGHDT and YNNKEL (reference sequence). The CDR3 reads CASRRAGEETQYF. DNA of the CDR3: TGTGCCAGCAGGCGGGCAGGGGAGGAGACCCAGTACTTC.

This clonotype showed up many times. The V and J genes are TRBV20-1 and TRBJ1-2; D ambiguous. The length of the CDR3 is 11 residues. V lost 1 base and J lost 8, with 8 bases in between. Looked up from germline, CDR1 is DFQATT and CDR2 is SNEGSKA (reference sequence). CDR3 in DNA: TGCAGTGCTAGAGCGGGCGGGGGCTACACCTTC. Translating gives CSARAGGGYTF.

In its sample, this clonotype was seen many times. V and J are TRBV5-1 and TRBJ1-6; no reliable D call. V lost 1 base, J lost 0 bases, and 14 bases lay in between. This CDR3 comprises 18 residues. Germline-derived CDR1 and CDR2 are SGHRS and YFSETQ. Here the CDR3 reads CASSLLGGQSSYNSPLHF. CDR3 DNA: TGCGCCAGCAGCTTGTTGGGCGGGCAAAGCTCCTATAATTCACCCCTCCACTTT.

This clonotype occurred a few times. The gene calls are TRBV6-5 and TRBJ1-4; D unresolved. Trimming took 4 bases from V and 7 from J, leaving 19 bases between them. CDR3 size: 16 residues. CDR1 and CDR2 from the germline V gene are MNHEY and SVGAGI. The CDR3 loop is CASSSTPGVGGEKLFF. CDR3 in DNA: TGTGCCAGCAGTTCCACCCCCGGAGTCGGCGGTGAAAAACTGTTTTTT.

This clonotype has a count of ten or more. CDR3 residues: CSASARTVSTDTQYF. DNA for the CDR3: TGCAGTGCTAGTGCCCGGACGGTTAGCACAGATACGCAGTATTTT. The chain has TRBV20-1 and TRBJ2-3, with D uncertain. CDR1 and CDR2 from the germline V gene are DFQATT and SNEGSKA (reference sequence). Trimming left V 3 bases short and J 0 bases short, with 13 bases between. The CDR3 contains 15 residues.

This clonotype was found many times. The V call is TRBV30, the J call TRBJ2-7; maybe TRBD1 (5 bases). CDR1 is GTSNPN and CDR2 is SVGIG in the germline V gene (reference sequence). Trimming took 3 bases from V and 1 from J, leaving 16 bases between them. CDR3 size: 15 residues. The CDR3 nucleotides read TGTGCCTGGAGCCCCCCAGGGTGGTCGTCCTACGAGCAGTACTTC. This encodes CAWSPPGWSSYEQYF.

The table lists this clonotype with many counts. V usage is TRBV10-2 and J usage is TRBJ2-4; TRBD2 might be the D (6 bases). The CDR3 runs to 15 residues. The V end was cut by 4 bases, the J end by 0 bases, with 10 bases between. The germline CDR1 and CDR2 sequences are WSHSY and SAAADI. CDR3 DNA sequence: TGCGCCAGCAGTGGGCCGGGACTAGCCAAAAACATTCAGTACTTC. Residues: CASSGPGLAKNIQYF.

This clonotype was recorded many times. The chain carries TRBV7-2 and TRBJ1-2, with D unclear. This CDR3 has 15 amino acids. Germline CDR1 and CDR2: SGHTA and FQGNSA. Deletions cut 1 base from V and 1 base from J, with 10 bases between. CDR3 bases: TGTGCCAGCAGCTTAGAATGGACGTTTAACTATGGCTACACCTTC. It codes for CASSLEWTFNYGYTF.

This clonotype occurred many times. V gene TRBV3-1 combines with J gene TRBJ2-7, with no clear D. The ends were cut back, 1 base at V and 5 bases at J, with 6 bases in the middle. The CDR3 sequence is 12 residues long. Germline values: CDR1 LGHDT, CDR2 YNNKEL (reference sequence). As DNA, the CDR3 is TGTGCCAGCAGCCAAGGAGGAGACGAGCAGTACTTC. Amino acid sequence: CASSQGGDEQYF.

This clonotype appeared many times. The CDR3 reads CSVEEAGYTF. CDR3 nucleotide sequence: TGCAGCGTTGAAGAGGCTGGCTACACCTTC. V is TRBV29-1 and J is TRBJ1-2; D is ambiguous. The CDR3 totals 10 residues. Trimming cost V 0 bases and J 7 bases, with 3 bases left between them. In germline, CDR1 is SQVTM, CDR2 ANQGSEA.

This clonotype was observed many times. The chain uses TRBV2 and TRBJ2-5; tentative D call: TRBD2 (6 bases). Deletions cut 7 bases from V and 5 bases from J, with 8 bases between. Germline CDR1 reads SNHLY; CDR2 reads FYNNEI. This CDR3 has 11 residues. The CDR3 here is CASNAGETQYF. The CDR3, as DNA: TGTGCCAGCAATGCGGGGGAGACCCAGTACTTC.

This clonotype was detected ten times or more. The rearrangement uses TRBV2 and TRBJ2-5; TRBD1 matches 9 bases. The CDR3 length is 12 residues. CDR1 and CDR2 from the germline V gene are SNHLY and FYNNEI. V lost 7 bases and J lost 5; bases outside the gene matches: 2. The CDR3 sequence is CASTGTGETQYF. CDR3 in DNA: TGTGCCAGCACCGGGACAGGGGAGACCCAGTACTTC.

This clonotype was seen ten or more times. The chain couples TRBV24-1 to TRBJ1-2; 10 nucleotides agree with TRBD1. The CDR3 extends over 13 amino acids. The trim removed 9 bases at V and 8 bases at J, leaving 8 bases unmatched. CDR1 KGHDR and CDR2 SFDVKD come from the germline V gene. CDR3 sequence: CATLGQGNGGYTF. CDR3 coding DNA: TGTGCCACCTTGGGACAGGGGAATGGCGGCTACACCTTC.